One T cell receptor (beta chain) is described in this entry. What it binds is unknown. These data belong to a study of response to subunit inactivated influenza vaccine. General observations from the study: New T cells are recruited in small numbers by each seasonal influenza vaccination, according to the authors' suggestion.

MiXCR, applied by TCRdb to the RT-PCR reads, yields one record per CDR3 protein. Here the sample spans under 200,000 distinct CDR3 sequences, around 11% being singletons. Trimming shortened V by 0 bases and J by 2 bases, and 15 bases separated the two germline ends. CDR3 length equals 16 residues. Germline CDR1 and CDR2: SGDLS and YYNGEE. This sequence originates from a man between 50 and 69 years old who received an inactivated influenza vaccine. The sample was CD8+ T cells sorted from PBMCs, taken less than 30 months after vaccination. The chain combines TRBV9 with TRBJ2-7; no reliable D call. This chain's CDR3 is CASSVGGGIETYEQYF. The DNA of the CDR3 is TGTGCCAGCAGCGTAGGAGGCGGAATCGAAACCTACGAGCAGTACTTC.